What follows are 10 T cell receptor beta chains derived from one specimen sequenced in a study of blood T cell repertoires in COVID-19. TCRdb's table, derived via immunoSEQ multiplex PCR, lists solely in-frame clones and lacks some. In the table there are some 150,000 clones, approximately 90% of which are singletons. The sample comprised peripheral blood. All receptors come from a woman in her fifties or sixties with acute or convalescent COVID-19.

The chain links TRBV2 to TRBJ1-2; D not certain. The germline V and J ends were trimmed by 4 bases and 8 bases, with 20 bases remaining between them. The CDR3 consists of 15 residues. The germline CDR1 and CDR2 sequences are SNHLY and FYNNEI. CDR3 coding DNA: TGTGCCAGCAGTGCGCCAGGCCCCCTATTCTACGGCTACACCTTC. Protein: CASSAPGPLFYGYTF.

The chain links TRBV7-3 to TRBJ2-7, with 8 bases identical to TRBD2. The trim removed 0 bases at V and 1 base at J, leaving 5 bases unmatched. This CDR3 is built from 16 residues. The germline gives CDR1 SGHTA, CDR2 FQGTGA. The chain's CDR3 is CASSLTGAGASYEQYF. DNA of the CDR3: TGTGCCAGCAGCTTAACAGGAGCGGGAGCTTCCTACGAGCAGTACTTC.

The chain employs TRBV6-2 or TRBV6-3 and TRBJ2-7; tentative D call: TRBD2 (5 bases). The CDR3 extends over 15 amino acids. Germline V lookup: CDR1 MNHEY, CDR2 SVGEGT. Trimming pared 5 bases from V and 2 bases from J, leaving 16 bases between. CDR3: CASSPPQRPAYEQYF. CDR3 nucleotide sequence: TGTGCCAGCAGTCCCCCCCAGCGGCCTGCCTACGAGCAGTACTTC.

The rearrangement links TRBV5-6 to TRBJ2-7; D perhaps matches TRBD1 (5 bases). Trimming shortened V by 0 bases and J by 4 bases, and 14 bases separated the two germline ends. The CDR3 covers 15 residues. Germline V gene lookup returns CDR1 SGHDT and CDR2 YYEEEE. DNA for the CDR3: TGTGCCAGCAGCTTGGCCCCCAGGACAATATACGAGCAGTACTTC. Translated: CASSLAPRTIYEQYF.

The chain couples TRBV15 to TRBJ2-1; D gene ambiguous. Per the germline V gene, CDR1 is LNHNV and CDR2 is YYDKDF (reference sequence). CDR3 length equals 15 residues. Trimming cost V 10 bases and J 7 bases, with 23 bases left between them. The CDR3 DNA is TGTGCCATCAGTAGTAGACTCACGGCGGAGAATGAGCAGTTCTTC. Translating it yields CAISSRLTAENEQFF. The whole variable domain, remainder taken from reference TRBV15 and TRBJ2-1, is DAMVIQNPRYQVTQFGKPVTLSCSQTLNHNVMYWYQQKSSQAPKLLFHYYDKDFNNEADTPDNFQSRRPNTSFCFLDIRSPGLGDTAMYLCAISSRLTAENEQFFGPGTRLTVL.

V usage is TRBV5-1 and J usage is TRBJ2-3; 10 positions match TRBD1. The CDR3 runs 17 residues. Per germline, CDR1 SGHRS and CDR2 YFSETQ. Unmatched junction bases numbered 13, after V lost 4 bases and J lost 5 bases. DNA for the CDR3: TGCGCCAGCAGCCGCGAGCCCCGGGACAGGGGAGTAGATACGCAGTATTTT. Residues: CASSREPRDRGVDTQYF.

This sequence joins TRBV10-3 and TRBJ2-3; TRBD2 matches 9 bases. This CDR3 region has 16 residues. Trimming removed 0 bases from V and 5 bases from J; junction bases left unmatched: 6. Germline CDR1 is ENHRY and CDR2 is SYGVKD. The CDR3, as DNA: TGTGCCATCAGTGAGTCAGGATTTAGCGGGAGAGATACGCAGTATTTT. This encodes CAISESGFSGRDTQYF.

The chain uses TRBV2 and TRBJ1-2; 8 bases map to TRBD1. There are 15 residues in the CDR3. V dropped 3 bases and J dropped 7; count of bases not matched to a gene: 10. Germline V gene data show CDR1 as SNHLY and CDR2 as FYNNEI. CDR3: CASSDIPNQGAGYTF. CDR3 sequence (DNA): TGTGCCAGCAGTGACATACCTAACCAGGGGGCTGGCTACACCTTC.

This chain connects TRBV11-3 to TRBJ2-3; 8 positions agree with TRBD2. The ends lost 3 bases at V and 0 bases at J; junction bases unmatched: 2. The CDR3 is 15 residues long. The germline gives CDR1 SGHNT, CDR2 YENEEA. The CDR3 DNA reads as TGTGCCAGCAGCTTGTCTAGCGGGAGCACAGATACGCAGTATTTT. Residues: CASSLSSGSTDTQYF.

CDR3 bases: TGTGCCAGCTCCATTTTCGGACAGGGGCCCCTCGAGCAGTACTTC. Amino acid sequence: CASSIFGQGPLEQYF. This rearrangement joins TRBV7-2 to TRBJ2-7; TRBD1 matches at 9 bases. The CDR3 totals 15 residues. The V gene end was trimmed by 8 bases and the J gene end by 6 bases; junction bases not matched to a gene: 14. Germline lookup yields CDR1 SGHTA and CDR2 FQGNSA.